The present T cell receptor (beta chain) was sequenced within a study of control samples from healthy donors and cancer patients. This table comes from immunoSEQ multiplex PCR, and its TCRdb copy is limited to in-frame clones, with some not included. The sample lists around 150,000 clones; roughly 95% were seen once. Trimming left V 9 bases short and J 2 bases short, with 9 bases between. CDR1 MNHEY and CDR2 SVGAGI come from the germline V gene. The CDR3 loop spans 12 amino acids. The specimen sequenced was blood. The V call is TRBV6-5, the J call TRBJ2-3; D is uncertain. The TCR sequence derives from a young woman in good health. The CDR3, as DNA: TGTGCCAGTCAACTTACCACAGATACGCAGTATTTT. This translates into CASQLTTDTQYF.